This is a list of T cell receptor beta chains from one sample in a study of control samples from healthy donors and cancer patients. Clones were sequenced by immunoSEQ multiplex PCR, and TCRdb holds only the in-frame ones, with some missing. This table has 90,000 to 110,000 clones, roughly 85% appearing once. The sequencing sample was made of blood. All receptors derive from a woman between 50 and 59 years old in good health. Each CDR3 is given with its conserved first and last residue. The D gene is left open where the match is weak. The listing skips clone size in some rows; elsewhere it reads once, few, many or a size class.

>TRBV3-1/TRBV3-2|.|.|TRBJ2-7
CASSQDRSYEQYF
TGTGCCAGCAGCCAAGATCGCTCCTACGAGCAGTACTTC
>TRBV13|.|TRBD1|TRBJ1-1
CASSSGQLTEAFF
TGTGCCAGCAGCTCGGGACAGCTGACTGAAGCTTTCTTT
>TRBV2|few|.|TRBJ2-7
CASSGLATSSYEQYF
TGTGCCAGCAGTGGATTAGCGACTAGCTCCTACGAGCAGTACTTC
>TRBV6-5|.|.|TRBJ1-2
CASSPKGRGFYGYTF
TGTGCCAGCAGTCCCAAGGGCCGGGGGTTCTATGGCTACACCTTC
>TRBV9|.|.|TRBJ1-2
CASSGPGQRYGYTF
TGTGCCAGCAGCGGACCGGGACAACGCTATGGCTACACCTTC
>TRBV19|once|.|TRBJ2-3
CASTSGARAPDTQYF
TGTGCCAGTACCTCCGGTGCTAGGGCCCCAGATACGCAGTATTTT
>TRBV6-2/TRBV6-3|.|.|TRBJ2-5
CASSYSRGTTAKKETQYF
TGTGCCAGCAGTTACTCGAGGGGGACTACGGCCAAAAAAGAGACCCAGTACTTC
>TRBV6-5|.|.|TRBJ1-6
CASSPRKESPLHF
TGTGCCAGCAGTCCCCGTAAAGAATCACCCCTCCACTTT
>TRBV5-6|.|.|TRBJ2-3
CASSSGLFDTDTQYF
TGTGCCAGCAGTTCAGGGTTATTCGACACAGATACGCAGTATTTT
>TRBV2|.|.|TRBJ1-1
CASSDGDRWAFF
TGTGCCAGCAGCGATGGAGACAGGTGGGCTTTCTTT
>TRBV5-4|.|TRBD1|TRBJ1-2
CASSIRQGNSGYTF
TGTGCCAGCAGCATCCGACAGGGGAACTCTGGCTACACCTTC
>TRBV20-1|.|TRBD1|TRBJ1-4
CSASRTGVGNEKLFF
TGCAGTGCTAGTCGGACAGGGGTTGGGAATGAAAAACTGTTTTTT
>TRBV6-2/TRBV6-3|.|.|TRBJ2-3
CASSYSLPDTQYF
TGTGCCAGCAGTTACAGCCTTCCAGATACGCAGTATTTT
>TRBV27|.|TRBD2|TRBJ2-3
CASTSTSGRGTQYF
TGTGCCAGCACCTCGACTAGCGGGAGGGGTACGCAGTATTTT
>TRBV7-9|.|.|TRBJ1-5
CASSQGPMNQPQHF
TGTGCCAGCAGCCAGGGGCCGATGAATCAGCCCCAGCATTTT
>TRBV7-3|.|.|TRBJ2-7
CASSPAGSYEQYF
TGTGCCAGCAGCCCCGCGGGCTCCTACGAGCAGTACTTC
>TRBV2|.|.|TRBJ1-1
CASRENTEAFF
TGTGCCAGCAGGGAGAACACTGAAGCTTTCTTT